This T cell receptor (beta chain) stems from a study of post-analysis software for immune sequencing data. About the study: Disease courses included relapsing-remitting, secondary progressive and progressive-relapsing multiple sclerosis. General study results and limits: Several TRBV segments (TRBV5-6, TRBV5-1 and TRBV20-1 among them) occurred more frequently in patients than in controls. Strong co-clustering by F measure was seen for same-batch samples. Among multiple sclerosis patients, normalized Chao1 diversity was significantly below that of controls.

TCR beta libraries were prepared from cDNA with unique molecular identifiers. T cells numbering roughly 0.95 to 10 million gave rise to 500,000 to 600,000 cDNA molecules. From the PCR reads, TCRdb called clonotypes with MiXCR, one entry per CDR3 protein. Of 600,000 to 700,000 distinct CDR3 sequences listed, 55% to 60% are singletons. Trimming took 2 bases from V and 6 from J, leaving 13 bases between them. The CDR3 runs to 13 residues. Per germline, CDR1 GTSNPN and CDR2 SVGIG (reference sequence). As concerns this clonotype: No antigen is known for it.

The specimen sequenced was blood. The chain joins TRBV30 to TRBJ1-1, with D hard to call. This sequence originates from a girl between 2 and 10 years old with multiple sclerosis. CDR3 loop: CAWSIFGGSEAFF. CDR3 DNA sequence: TGTGCCTGGAGTATCTTCGGCGGGTCTGAAGCTTTCTTT.